Below, 13 T cell receptor beta chains from the same sample are listed, as sequenced in a study of cytomegalovirus exposure and HLA in healthy donors. Data came from immunoSEQ multiplex PCR; TCRdb stores just in-frame clones and leaves some out. The sample records about 200,000 clones, 80% to 90% being singletons. Sequencing used PBMCs. These receptors originate from a woman younger than 35 in good health and CMV-seronegative.

The V and J genes are TRBV6-6 and TRBJ1-2; tentative D call: TRBD1 (5 bases). The CDR3 is 12 amino acids. V lost 6 bases, J lost 8 bases, and 13 bases lay in between. CDR1 and CDR2 (germline): MNHNY, SVGAGI (reference sequence). CDR3 sequence (DNA): TGTGCCAGCAGGAGCAGGGCGGAAGGCTACACCTTC. The encoded protein is CASRSRAEGYTF.

The rearrangement joins TRBV7-2 to TRBJ2-7; D may be TRBD2 (6 bases). Germline V gene lookup returns CDR1 SGHTA and CDR2 FQGNSA. Trimming shortened V by 1 base and J by 3 bases, and 13 bases separated the two germline ends. The CDR3 is 15 residues long. Written as DNA, the CDR3 is TGTGCCAGCAGCTTAGGTATTAGCGGCGGCTACGAGCAGTACTTC. Its translation: CASSLGISGGYEQYF.

V is TRBV5-8 and J is TRBJ1-4; 8 nucleotides agree with TRBD1. The V gene's germline CDR1 is SGHTS and CDR2 YDEGEE. The CDR3 spans 16 residues. V was pared by 5 bases and J by 8 bases, with 14 bases of the junction left unmatched. CDR3 nucleotide sequence: TGTGCCAGCAGTTCTGGCATAGACAGGGGTGTCGAAAAACTGTTTTTT. This encodes CASSSGIDRGVEKLFF.

V gene TRBV11-2 combines with J gene TRBJ2-5; TRBD2 agrees at 12 bases. Germline CDR1 reads SGHAT; CDR2 reads FQNNGV. CDR3 size: 18 residues. V was clipped by 0 bases and J by 5 bases; unmatched bases: 10. CDR3 sequence (DNA): TGTGCCAGCAGCTTAGACACACCGACTAGCGGGAGTGCGGAGACCCAGTACTTC. Protein sequence: CASSLDTPTSGSAETQYF.

The gene calls are TRBV16 and TRBJ2-3; 8 bases align to TRBD1. Germline CDR1 reads KGHSY; CDR2 reads FQNENV. The CDR3 sequence is 15 residues long. With 3 bases clipped from V and 0 bases from J, the junction kept 2 bases outside the gene matches. The CDR3 here is CASSHQGASTDTQYF. The CDR3 DNA reads as TGTGCCAGCAGCCACCAGGGGGCAAGCACAGATACGCAGTATTTT.

The V and J genes are TRBV7-2 and TRBJ2-7, with TRBD2 identical over 10 bases. CDR3 length: 16 residues. J was trimmed by 0 bases and V by 3 bases; bases with no gene match: 5. Germline V gene data show CDR1 as SGHTA and CDR2 as FQGNSA. As DNA, the CDR3 is TGTGCCAGCAGCTTTACCGGGACTAGCGACTCCTACGAGCAGTACTTC. It translates to CASSFTGTSDSYEQYF.

This chain joins TRBV15 and TRBJ1-5; 7 bases agree with TRBD1. Germline loops: CDR1 LNHNV, CDR2 YYDKDF (reference sequence). This CDR3 is 15 amino acids long. Trimming cost V 0 bases and J 12 bases; bases outside gene matches: 11. This CDR3 is CATSRDQAGGEFQHF. The DNA of the CDR3 is TGTGCCACCAGCAGAGATCAGGCAGGGGGTGAATTCCAGCATTTT. Complete variable domain (other parts from reference TRBV15 and TRBJ1-5): DAMVIQNPRYQVTQFGKPVTLSCSQTLNHNVMYWYQQKSSQAPKLLFHYYDKDFNNEADTPDNFQSRRPNTSFCFLDIRSPGLGDTAMYLCATSRDQAGGEFQHFGDGTRLSIL.

This chain connects TRBV28 to TRBJ2-7; TRBD2 matches at 10 bases. Trimming at V came to 0 bases and at J to 1 base, leaving 6 bases not matched to a gene. The CDR3 consists of 17 residues. Germline V gene lookup returns CDR1 MDHEN and CDR2 SYDVKM. The CDR3 loop reads CASSLWGRLAGSYEQYF. The CDR3 DNA is TGTGCCAGCAGTTTATGGGGACGACTAGCGGGTTCCTACGAGCAGTACTTC.

The V call is TRBV4-1, the J call TRBJ1-3, with a possible D match to TRBD1 (6 bases). Per the germline V gene, CDR1 is MGHRA and CDR2 is YSYEKL. Trimming pared 4 bases from V and 4 bases from J, leaving 14 bases between. The CDR3 runs to 15 residues. CDR3 loop: CASSRLTGSGNTIYF. The CDR3 DNA reads TGCGCCAGCAGCCGATTAACAGGGTCGGGAAACACCATATATTTT.

The genes are TRBV4-3 and TRBJ2-5; 8 nucleotides align to TRBD1. Per germline, CDR1 LGHNA and CDR2 YSLEER. V gave up 0 bases and J gave up 3 bases; unmatched junction bases: 9. The CDR3 totals 17 residues. This CDR3 reads CASSQDRVTTGEETQYF. In nucleotides, the CDR3 is TGCGCCAGCAGCCAAGATCGGGTGACGACAGGGGAAGAGACCCAGTACTTC.

The genes are TRBV28 and TRBJ1-2; 9 bases match TRBD1. The germline gives CDR1 MDHEN, CDR2 SYDVKM. J was trimmed by 8 bases and V by 0 bases; bases with no gene match: 4. The CDR3 is 14 amino acids. The CDR3 region has the DNA TGTGCCAGCAGTTTATGGGGACAGGGTCAAGGCTACACCTTC. Its protein is CASSLWGQGQGYTF.

The rearrangement links TRBV7-9 to TRBJ2-2; 7 bases line up with TRBD2. This CDR3 comprises 16 residues. The germline V gene encodes CDR1 SEHNR and CDR2 FQNEAQ (reference sequence). The V gene end was trimmed by 5 bases and the J gene end by 2 bases; junction bases not matched to a gene: 8. CDR3 DNA sequence: TGTGCCAGCAGCCCCCGTGCTAGCGGAAACACCGGGGAGCTGTTTTTT. Protein: CASSPRASGNTGELFF.

The chain recombines TRBV19 with TRBJ2-2; TRBD2 matches at 9 bases. V lost 5 bases, J lost 0 bases, and 4 bases stayed unmatched. In germline, CDR1 is LNHDA, CDR2 SQIVND (reference sequence). This CDR3 region has 16 residues. The CDR3 sequence: CASSPRLAANTGELFF. The DNA of the CDR3 is TGTGCCAGTAGTCCAAGACTAGCGGCGAACACCGGGGAGCTGTTTTTT. The variable domain in full, with the rest retrieved from reference TRBV19 and TRBJ2-2, is DGGITQSPKYLFRKEGQNVTLSCEQNLNHDAMYWYRQDPGQGLRLIYYSQIVNDFQKGDIAEGYSVSREKKESFPLTVTSAQKNPTAFYLCASSPRLAANTGELFFGEGSRLTVL.